The rows below give T cell receptor beta chains drawn from one sample of a study of T cell changes during pregnancy in multiple sclerosis. The assay was immunoSEQ multiplex PCR, and TCRdb's table has in-frame clones only and misses some. Of just under 85,000 clones listed, roughly nine tenths are singletons. Material: peripheral blood, obtained in the first trimester of pregnancy. These receptor sequences come from a female donor with multiple sclerosis, enrolled in a pregnancy study. Each CDR3 is given with its conserved first and last residue. The D gene is left open where the match is weak. Rows may omit the clone size; those that give it use once, few, many or a size class.

j_call,v_call,d_call,clone_size,cdr3_nt,cdr3_aa
TRBJ1-1,TRBV7-6,-,-,TGTGCCAGCAGTTCTTTCTCCGACACTGAAGCTTTCTTT,CASSSFSDTEAFF
TRBJ1-4,TRBV2,-,-,TGTGCCAGCATCGTGGGCGGGACGGCTAATGAAAAACTGTTTTTT,CASIVGGTANEKLFF
TRBJ1-1,TRBV18,-,-,TGTGCCAGCTCACCACATGGTCTGGGAGGGAACACTGAAGCTTTCTTT,CASSPHGLGGNTEAFF
TRBJ2-3,TRBV7-9,-,-,TGTGCCAGCAGCTTAGTAGCAACTCGAGCAGATACGCAGTATTTT,CASSLVATRADTQYF
TRBJ2-1,TRBV7-9,-,once,TGTGCCAGCAGGGGGCTGACGCCAGAGTACAATGAGCAGTTCTTC,CASRGLTPEYNEQFF
TRBJ1-6,TRBV11-2,-,once,TGTGCCAGCAGCTTGGGTCGGGGGGGTACACCCCTCCACTTT,CASSLGRGGTPLHF
TRBJ2-7,TRBV6-6,TRBD1,-,TGTGCCAGCGGGGAGACAGGGAACCTCAACGAGCAGTACTTC,CASGETGNLNEQYF
TRBJ2-7,TRBV5-4,-,-,TGTGCCAGCAGCCTCGACAGGATCGCAGGGCAGTACTTC,CASSLDRIAGQYF
TRBJ2-3,TRBV5-1,TRBD2,-,TGCGCCAGCAGCTTTCGAGCGGGGGGAAGAGATACGCAGTATTTT,CASSFRAGGRDTQYF
TRBJ2-7,TRBV28,TRBD1,-,TGTGCCAGCAGTTTACCCACGTATCCGGGACAGCTCTCCTACGAGCAGTACTTC,CASSLPTYPGQLSYEQYF
TRBJ2-2,TRBV7-3,TRBD1,-,TGTGCCAGCAGCCCAGGGGGCAAAAAGACCGGGGAGCTGTTTTTT,CASSPGGKKTGELFF
TRBJ2-1,TRBV19,TRBD1,-,TGTGCCAGTAGTAGACAGGGGGCCTACAATGAGCAGTTCTTC,CASSRQGAYNEQFF
TRBJ2-1,TRBV9,-,-,TGTGCCAGCAACCCTCCTACTAGAACCTACAATGAGCAGTTCTTC,CASNPPTRTYNEQFF
TRBJ1-1,TRBV18,-,-,TGTGCCAGCTCAGACAAAACAGGGCCATTGAACACTGAAGCTTTCTTT,CASSDKTGPLNTEAFF
TRBJ2-5,TRBV5-1,-,-,TGCGCCAGCAGGGAGGGAAACCAAGAGACCCAGTACTTC,CASREGNQETQYF
TRBJ1-4,TRBV27,-,-,TGTGCCAGCAGTACCCAGAATCCCTTCAACAGGTTTTCTAATGAAAAACTGTTTTTT,CASSTQNPFNRFSNEKLFF
TRBJ2-5,TRBV6-5,-,-,TGTGCCAGCAGGTCTGTAAACCAAGAGACCCAGTACTTC,CASRSVNQETQYF
TRBJ2-5,TRBV7-8,-,-,TGTGCCAGCAGCTTAGTGCCAGGGCAAGAGACCCAGTACTTC,CASSLVPGQETQYF
TRBJ2-2,TRBV19,TRBD2,-,TGTGCCAGTAGTATTTTTGCGGGGGTCAACACCGGGGAGCTGTTTTTT,CASSIFAGVNTGELFF
TRBJ1-6,TRBV7-8,TRBD1,-,TGTGCCAGCAGCCTACAGGACAGGGGTGACTCACCCCTCCACTTT,CASSLQDRGDSPLHF
TRBJ2-5,TRBV27,TRBD2,-,TGTGCCAGCAGTCCTAGACTAGCGGGTAGCCAAGAGACCCAGTACTTC,CASSPRLAGSQETQYF
TRBJ2-7,TRBV30,-,-,TGTGCCTGGAGTGTAAACAGAAACTCCTACGAGCAGTACTTC,CAWSVNRNSYEQYF